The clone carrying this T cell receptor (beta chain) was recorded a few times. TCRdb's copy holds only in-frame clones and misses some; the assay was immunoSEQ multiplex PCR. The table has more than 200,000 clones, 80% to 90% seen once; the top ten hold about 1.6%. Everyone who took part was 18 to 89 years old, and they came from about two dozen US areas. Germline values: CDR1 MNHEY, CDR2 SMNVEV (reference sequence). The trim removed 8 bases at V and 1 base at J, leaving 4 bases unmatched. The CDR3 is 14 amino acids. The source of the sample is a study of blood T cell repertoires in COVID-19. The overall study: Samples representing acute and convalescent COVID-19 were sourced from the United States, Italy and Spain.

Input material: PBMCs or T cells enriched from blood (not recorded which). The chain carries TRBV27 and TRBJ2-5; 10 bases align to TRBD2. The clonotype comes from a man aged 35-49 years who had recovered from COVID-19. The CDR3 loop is CASAGLAAQETQYF. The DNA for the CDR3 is TGTGCCAGCGCCGGACTAGCGGCCCAAGAGACCCAGTACTTC.